What follows are 19 T cell receptor beta chains derived from one specimen sequenced in a study of shared clonotypes between healthy human individuals. This table comes from immunoSEQ multiplex PCR, and its TCRdb copy is limited to in-frame clones, with some not included. The sample contains roughly 2,000,000 clones, approximately 94% of which appear only once. The naive CD8 fraction comprised CD45RO-negative cells positively selected for CCR7 and excluded terminally differentiated effector memory CD45RA+ cells. Specimen: naive CD8+ T cells sorted from blood. Receptors originate from a man aged 18 to 30 in good health.

The rearrangement joins TRBV28 to TRBJ2-1; TRBD1 aligns across 9 bases. Trimming at V came to 5 bases and at J to 6 bases, leaving 8 bases not matched to a gene. The germline V gene has CDR1 MDHEN and CDR2 SYDVKM. The CDR3 is 15 amino acids. This chain's CDR3 is CASSTGGEVGNEQFF. CDR3 nucleotides: TGTGCCAGCAGTACAGGGGGCGAAGTCGGCAATGAGCAGTTCTTC.

V is TRBV7-3 and J is TRBJ2-6; no clear D. CDR3 length: 12 residues. Looked up from germline, CDR1 is SGHTA and CDR2 is FQGTGA. The V end lost 7 bases, the J end lost 2 bases, and 3 bases lay between the germline ends. CDR3 sequence: CASTTGANVLTF. CDR3 coding DNA: TGTGCCAGCACCACTGGGGCCAACGTCCTGACTTTC.

The chain links TRBV9 to TRBJ2-1; 8 bases are a match to TRBD1. CDR1 and CDR2 from the germline V gene are SGDLS and YYNGEE. With 3 bases clipped from V and 4 bases from J, the junction kept 6 bases outside the gene matches. The CDR3 is made up of 15 amino acids. CDR3 nucleotide sequence: TGTGCCAGCAGCGCGACAGGGGTACTATACAATGAGCAGTTCTTC. It translates to CASSATGVLYNEQFF.

V usage is TRBV6-5 and J usage is TRBJ2-1; no clear D gene. Germline V gene sequence: CDR1 MNHEY, CDR2 SVGAGI. This CDR3 has 14 residues. V dropped 4 bases and J dropped 6 bases, with 13 bases sitting between them. This chain's CDR3 is CASSFGVEFNEQFF. The DNA for the CDR3 is TGTGCCAGCAGTTTTGGTGTCGAGTTCAATGAGCAGTTCTTC.

The V gene is TRBV10-3, the J gene TRBJ2-3, with 7 bases fitting TRBD2. The CDR3 covers 13 residues. Germline CDR1 is ENHRY and CDR2 is SYGVKD. With 2 bases clipped from V and 8 bases from J, the junction kept 4 bases outside the gene matches. The DNA for the CDR3 is TGTGCCATCAGTGAGCCAAGGGAGGGTACGCAGTATTTT. This sequence encodes CAISEPREGTQYF.

V usage is TRBV7-9 and J usage is TRBJ2-5; D is possibly TRBD1 (6 bases). The length of the CDR3 is 19 residues. Per the germline V gene, CDR1 is SEHNR and CDR2 is FQNEAQ (reference sequence). V was trimmed by 5 bases and J by 7 bases, leaving 32 bases between them. The CDR3 nucleotides are TGTGCCAGCAGCAGCGAAACCTTTGGGACACATGGAGTCAAGATGACCCAGTACTTC. It translates to CASSSETFGTHGVKMTQYF.

V and J are TRBV11-2 and TRBJ2-1, with D uncertain. Looked up from germline, CDR1 is SGHAT and CDR2 is FQNNGV. Trimming left V 0 bases short and J 8 bases short, with 11 bases between. The CDR3 is 14 residues long. DNA for the CDR3: TGTGCCAGCAGCTTAGATCCCCTTAGTGATGAGCAGTTCTTC. Protein: CASSLDPLSDEQFF.

This chain uses TRBV19 with TRBJ2-7; possible D gene TRBD2, 5 bases. The CDR3 has 16 amino acids. The germline V gene encodes CDR1 LNHDA and CDR2 SQIVND (reference sequence). V was trimmed by 1 base and J by 3 bases, leaving 16 bases between them. This CDR3 reads CASSIAHKAERYEQYF. In DNA form, the CDR3 reads TGTGCCAGTAGTATAGCCCACAAAGCGGAGCGCTACGAGCAGTACTTC.

This chain links TRBV4-1 with TRBJ2-6; D unclear. V lost 1 base and J 0 bases, leaving 7 bases between the germline ends. The germline V gene encodes CDR1 MGHRA and CDR2 YSYEKL. The CDR3 is 16 residues long. CDR3 sequence: CASSQVQASGANVLTF. CDR3 in DNA: TGCGCCAGCAGCCAAGTGCAGGCCTCTGGGGCCAACGTCCTGACTTTC.

The rearrangement uses TRBV16 and TRBJ2-1, with a weak D call TRBD1 (6 bases). Germline V gene data show CDR1 as KGHSY and CDR2 as FQNENV. CDR3 length equals 16 residues. Trimming cost V 0 bases and J 4 bases, with 13 bases left between them. CDR3 in amino acids: CASSQSEGGLYNEQFF. CDR3 coding DNA: TGTGCCAGCAGCCAATCGGAAGGGGGTCTTTACAATGAGCAGTTCTTC.

The chain combines TRBV5-6 with TRBJ2-7; maybe TRBD1 (5 bases). The CDR3 length is 14 residues. Germline assignment: CDR1 SGHDT and CDR2 YYEEEE. With 6 bases removed from V and 0 bases from J, the gap between germline ends came to 13 bases. The CDR3 DNA reads as TGTGCCAGCATGTTGGCAGGGCTCTCCTACGAGCAGTACTTC. Protein product: CASMLAGLSYEQYF.

About this clone: The same CDR3 arises from other DNA sequences in this sample as well. This chain joins TRBV11-2 and TRBJ2-7; possibly TRBD2 for D (6 bases). V lost 1 base and J lost 1, with 8 bases in between. Germline loops: CDR1 SGHAT, CDR2 FQNNGV. This CDR3 has 14 residues. CDR3 in DNA: TGTGCCAGCAGCTTAGTTGGGGGGTCCTACGAGCAGTACTTC. Translating gives CASSLVGGSYEQYF.

The J gene is TRBJ2-2, the V gene TRBV2, with D unresolved. The CDR3 covers 13 residues. Germline CDR1 is SNHLY and CDR2 is FYNNEI. V was cut by 8 bases and J by 3 bases, with 10 bases left in between. This CDR3 reads CASQDGHTGELFF. The DNA of the CDR3 is TGTGCCAGCCAAGACGGGCACACCGGGGAGCTGTTTTTT.

The chain has TRBV6-6 and TRBJ2-3, with a weak D call TRBD2 (5 bases). This CDR3 is built from 16 residues. The germline gives CDR1 MNHNY, CDR2 SVGAGI (reference sequence). V lost 0 bases and J lost 0, with 10 bases in between. CDR3 sequence: CASSYSGSGSTDTQYF. CDR3 coding DNA: TGTGCCAGCAGTTACTCGGGGAGCGGTAGCACAGATACGCAGTATTTT.

The chain links TRBV6-1 to TRBJ1-2, with 11 positions matching TRBD1. The CDR3 covers 14 residues. V shed 6 bases and J 4 bases; nucleotides not matched to a gene: 4. CDR1 and CDR2 (germline): MNHNS, SASEGT. The CDR3 DNA sequence: TGTGCCAGCAGGGACAGGGGGCTCGGCTATGGCTACACCTTC. It encodes CASRDRGLGYGYTF.

The V and J genes are TRBV15 and TRBJ2-7; no clear D. CDR1 LNHNV and CDR2 YYDKDF come from the germline V gene (reference sequence). V gave up 4 bases and J gave up 7 bases, with 14 bases separating them. The CDR3 is made up of 13 amino acids. CDR3 protein: CATSIGLLEEQYF. DNA of the CDR3: TGTGCCACCAGCATCGGCCTTCTAGAGGAGCAGTACTTC. Complete variable domain (other parts from reference TRBV15 and TRBJ2-7): DAMVIQNPRYQVTQFGKPVTLSCSQTLNHNVMYWYQQKSSQAPKLLFHYYDKDFNNEADTPDNFQSRRPNTSFCFLDIRSPGLGDTAMYLCATSIGLLEEQYFGPGTRLTVT.

This chain uses TRBV13 with TRBJ1-2; 7 bases map to TRBD1. The CDR3 runs 11 residues. Germline V gene sequence: CDR1 PRHDT, CDR2 FYEKMQ (reference sequence). Trimming removed 5 bases from V and 7 bases from J; junction bases left unmatched: 1. CDR3 nucleotide sequence: TGTGCCAGCAGCGGGGACAGTGGCTACACCTTC. Amino acid sequence: CASSGDSGYTF.

The rearrangement joins TRBV7-9 to TRBJ1-1; D not certain. CDR1 is SEHNR, CDR2 FQNEAQ, per germline (reference sequence). The CDR3 has 13 residues. Trimming removed 6 bases from V and 7 bases from J, with 15 bases in between. CDR3: CASRRSEALEAFF. The CDR3 bases are TGTGCCAGCAGGAGGTCGGAAGCCCTTGAAGCTTTCTTT.

J is TRBJ2-7 and V is TRBV9; 8 bases agree with TRBD2. Germline CDR1 reads SGDLS; CDR2 reads YYNGEE. Losses at the gene ends were 4 bases for V and 6 bases for J; bases not matched to a gene: 9. The CDR3 sequence is 14 residues long. CDR3 coding DNA: TGTGCCAGCAGCCTAGAAGGCGGGGGGTTCGAGCAGTACTTC. It encodes CASSLEGGGFEQYF. Full variable domain (rest looked up from reference TRBV9 and TRBJ2-7): DSGVTQTPKHLITATGQRVTLRCSPRSGDLSVYWYQQSLDQGLQFLIQYYNGEERAKGNILERFSAQQFPDLHSELNLSSLELGDSALYFCASSLEGGGFEQYFGPGTRLTVT.